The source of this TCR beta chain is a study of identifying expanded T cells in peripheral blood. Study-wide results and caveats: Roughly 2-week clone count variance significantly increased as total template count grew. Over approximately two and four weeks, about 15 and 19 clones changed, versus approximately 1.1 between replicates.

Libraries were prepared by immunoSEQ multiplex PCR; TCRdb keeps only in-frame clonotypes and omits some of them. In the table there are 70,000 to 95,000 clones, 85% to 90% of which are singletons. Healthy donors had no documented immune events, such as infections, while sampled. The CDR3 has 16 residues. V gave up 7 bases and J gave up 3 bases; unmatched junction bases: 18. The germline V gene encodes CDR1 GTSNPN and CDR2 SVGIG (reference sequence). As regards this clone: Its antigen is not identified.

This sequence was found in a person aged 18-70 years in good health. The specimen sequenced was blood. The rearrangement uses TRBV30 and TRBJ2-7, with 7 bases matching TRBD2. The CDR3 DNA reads TGTGCCTTGGTTAGCGGGTCTGGGAGGGGTAACTACGAGCAGTACTTC. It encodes CALVSGSGRGNYEQYF.